Included here is one TCR beta chain sequence, with context. The antigen remains unidentified. This specimen comes from a study of monozygotic twins with cystic fibrosis. Study results and limitations: V usage most resembled the co-twin in 13 of 16 pairs.

Losses at the gene ends were 8 bases for V and 5 bases for J; bases not matched to a gene: 8. The CDR3 covers 15 residues. The V gene's germline CDR1 is SNHLY and CDR2 FYNNEI. Generated by immunoSEQ multiplex PCR, the TCRdb table keeps only in-frame clones and is missing some. Here the sample spans 20,000 to 30,000 clones, over 75% being singletons. This rearrangement joins TRBV2 to TRBJ2-1; 11 bases are shared with TRBD2. This clonotype originated in a girl aged 2-9 years with cystic fibrosis. The sequenced sample was blood. For the CDR3, the DNA is TGTGCCAGCGGCTACACTAGCGGGGGTAACAATGAGCAGTTCTTC. Residues: CASGYTSGGNNEQFF. The full variable domain, its missing parts supplied by reference TRBV2 and TRBJ2-1, is EPEVTQTPSHQVTQMGQEVILRCVPISNHLYFYWYRQILGQKVEFLVSFYNNEISEKSEIFDDQFSVERPDGSNFTLKIRSTKLEDSAMYFCASGYTSGGNNEQFFGPGTRLTVL.